These T cell receptor beta chains were read from a single sample in a study of T cells after yellow fever vaccination. MiXCR was run by TCRdb on the 5' RACE reads, yielding one entry per CDR3 protein. The sample comprises roughly 520,000 distinct CDR3 sequences, roughly a fifth of which are singletons, and about 16% rests with the top ten. The sequenced sample was PBMCs, obtained about 20 days after the first yellow fever vaccination. The receptors were gathered from a young man who received the YFV17D yellow fever vaccine. The CDR3 runs from the conserved cysteine through the conserved F or W. A D gene is named only where the DNA matches it firmly. Expanded clones get a size class; other rows say once, few or many, or leave the size out.

V	D	size	J	DNA	CDR3
TRBV5-1	TRBD1	many	TRBJ2-3	TGCGCCAGCAGCCCTGGACAGGTTCGGGGAGATACGCAGTATTTT	CASSPGQVRGDTQYF
TRBV12-3/TRBV12-4	TRBD1	many	TRBJ2-7	TGTGCCAGCTCCCCAGGGACAGGGAGCTCCTACGAGCAGTACTTC	CASSPGTGSSYEQYF
TRBV16	NA	NA	TRBJ1-2	TGTGCCAGCAGCCTACTTTTAGGCGATGGCTACACCTTC	CASSLLLGDGYTF
TRBV7-9	NA	few	TRBJ2-1	TGTGCCAGCAGCTTAGCTTCGCACAATGAGCAGTTCTTC	CASSLASHNEQFF
TRBV5-4	TRBD1	NA	TRBJ2-1	TGTGCCAGCAGCTTGGGAGACAGGGGGCGGAATGAGCAGTTCTTC	CASSLGDRGRNEQFF
TRBV4-3	TRBD1	NA	TRBJ2-2	TGCGCCAGCAGCCTTTACAGGGGCGGGGAGCTGTTTTTT	CASSLYRGGELFF
TRBV20-1	TRBD2	many	TRBJ2-3	TGCAGTGCTAGGCGGGGGGGAGATACGCAGTATTTT	CSARRGGDTQYF
TRBV20-1	NA	many	TRBJ1-5	TGCAGTGCTAGCTCCGGGAATCAGCCCCAGCATTTT	CSASSGNQPQHF
TRBV7-8	TRBD1	NA	TRBJ1-2	TGTGCCAGCAGCTCTCCACAGGGGGCTCAGACCTTC	CASSSPQGAQTF
TRBV3-1	NA	NA	TRBJ2-4	TGTACCATCAGCCCAAGGGGGGCGGCCAAAAACATTCAGTACTTC	CTISPRGAAKNIQYF
TRBV6-2/TRBV6-3	NA	few	TRBJ1-6	TGTGCCAGCAGTTACAGGGATAATTCACCCCTCCACTTT	CASSYRDNSPLHF
TRBV11-2	TRBD2	NA	TRBJ2-3	TGTGCCAGCAGCTTAAAGATAGCGGGGGGCGCAGATACGCAGTATTTT	CASSLKIAGGADTQYF
TRBV6-2/TRBV6-3	NA	few	TRBJ2-3	TGTGCCAGCAGCCAGGACTTTTCCATCACAGATACGCAGTATTTT	CASSQDFSITDTQYF
TRBV5-5	NA	many	TRBJ2-2	TGTGCCAGCAGCCCCGTCAGCACCGGGGAGCTGTTTTTT	CASSPVSTGELFF
TRBV20-1	TRBD1	once	TRBJ2-7	TGCAGTGCTACCCGGGGGCCAGGGACAGGGCCCTACGAGCAGTACTTC	CSATRGPGTGPYEQYF
TRBV29-1	NA	NA	TRBJ2-5	TGCAGCGTTGACCGTCATGGTTTCCAAGAGACCCAGTACTTC	CSVDRHGFQETQYF
TRBV6-2/TRBV6-3	NA	few	TRBJ1-4	TGTGCCAGCAGTTTCGGGACGGAGAATGAAAAACTGTTTTTT	CASSFGTENEKLFF
TRBV20-1	NA	NA	TRBJ1-2	TGCAGTGCTAGGGGCGTTTTGCCCTGGGACGGGGGCTACACCTTC	CSARGVLPWDGGYTF
TRBV5-4	NA	few	TRBJ2-7	TGTGCCAGCAGCCCTGGCGTAGCTTACGAGCAGTACTTC	CASSPGVAYEQYF
TRBV6-5	NA	NA	TRBJ1-6	TGTGCCAGCAGTTACTCGAGGGCCGCCGCGAATTCACCCCTCCACTTT	CASSYSRAAANSPLHF
TRBV2	TRBD1	NA	TRBJ2-1	TGTGCCAGCAGGGGGACAGAACGGAATGAGCAGTTCTTC	CASRGTERNEQFF
TRBV9	NA	NA	TRBJ1-2	TGTGCCAGCAGCGTAAATGATAACTATGGCTACACCTTC	CASSVNDNYGYTF
TRBV5-1	TRBD2	NA	TRBJ2-1	TGCGCCAGCAGCTGGACTTTAGCGGGGAGCTCCTACAATGAGCAGTTCTTC	CASSWTLAGSSYNEQFF
TRBV3-1	NA	few	TRBJ1-1	TGTGCCAGCAGCCAGAGCTCCTCTCACACTGAAGCTTTCTTT	CASSQSSSHTEAFF
TRBV3-1	NA	few	TRBJ2-3	TGTGCCAGCAGCTCCGGCCCCGGGAATACGCAGTATTTT	CASSSGPGNTQYF
TRBV20-1	TRBD1	few	TRBJ2-7	TGCAGTGCTAGAGATCCCGGGACAGGGTACGAGCAGTACTTC	CSARDPGTGYEQYF
TRBV9	NA	NA	TRBJ2-3	TGTGCCAGCAGCGTAGAACAGGGCCGCACAGATACGCAGTATTTT	CASSVEQGRTDTQYF
TRBV12-3/TRBV12-4	NA	once	TRBJ2-2	TGTGCCAGCAGTTTAAGAGGATTAGGGGAGCTGTTTTTT	CASSLRGLGELFF
TRBV20-1	NA	NA	TRBJ1-6	TGCAGTGCTAGAGGGGGACGGGTTAATTCACCCCTCCACTTT	CSARGGRVNSPLHF
TRBV5-1	TRBD1	NA	TRBJ2-5	TGCGCCAGCAGCGCGGAACCGGGACAGCCCCAAGAGACCCAGTACTTC	CASSAEPGQPQETQYF
TRBV9	TRBD1	NA	TRBJ2-1	TGTGCCAGCAGCGTGGGACAGGGAAACTACAATGAGCAGTTCTTC	CASSVGQGNYNEQFF
TRBV25-1	NA	NA	TRBJ2-5	TGTGCCAGCAGTGACCCTCAAGACCCCTGGTCTGAAGAGACCCAGTACTTC	CASSDPQDPWSEETQYF
TRBV3-1	NA	NA	TRBJ2-1	TGTGCCAGCAGCCAAGGGGCCGATACGCCCGGGAGACCTCTAGGTAATGAGCAGTTCTTC	CASSQGADTPGRPLGNEQFF
TRBV5-1	NA	NA	TRBJ1-1	TGCGCCAGCAGCTTGAACCCGAACTCTAACACTGAAGCTTTCTTT	CASSLNPNSNTEAFF
TRBV11-2	NA	NA	TRBJ2-7	TGTGCCAGCAGCTTTGGACACTCGACCTACGAGCAGTACTTC	CASSFGHSTYEQYF
TRBV6-1	TRBD2	many	TRBJ2-3	TGTGCCAGCAGCGTAGCGGGGGGGCAGGATACGCAGTATTTT	CASSVAGGQDTQYF
TRBV5-1	TRBD1	many	TRBJ1-4	TGCGCCAGCAGGTTCACCGGGACAGTCTATGAAAAACTGTTTTTT	CASRFTGTVYEKLFF
TRBV5-4	NA	few	TRBJ2-1	TGTGCCAGCAGCCTTGACAACAGGAGGATTGATGAGCAGTTCTTC	CASSLDNRRIDEQFF
TRBV5-1	NA	NA	TRBJ1-5	TGCGCCAGCAGCTTGGAAGGGTCGGGGAAAGGGCAGCCCCAGCATTTT	CASSLEGSGKGQPQHF
TRBV20-1	NA	many	TRBJ2-5	TGCAGTGCCAGGGTCCAAGAGACCCAGTACTTC	CSARVQETQYF